This T cell receptor beta chain stems from a study of blood T cells in healthy people across ages. The CDR3 totals 15 residues. Germline V gene lookup returns CDR1 SEHNR and CDR2 FQNEAQ (reference sequence). V was shortened by 6 bases and J by 0 bases, with 15 bases between the two germline ends. A second PCR of roughly 6 to 12 cycles used a sample-barcoded 5' primer and a J-beta primer mix. TCRdb re-called the 5' RACE reads through MiXCR, storing one row per CDR3 protein. The table includes about 760,000 distinct CDR3 sequences, roughly 25% detected once. This same sample was also taken into another study, of T cells of mothers and their children.

The chain carries TRBV7-9 and TRBJ2-7; possibly TRBD1 or TRBD2 for D (5 bases each). Specimen: blood. The sequence was collected from a boy between 10 and 17 years old in good health. In DNA form, the CDR3 reads TGTGCCAGCAGTTTAAGCCGGGACCACTCCTACGAGCAGTACTTC. Translation: CASSLSRDHSYEQYF. Variable domain in full (rest from reference TRBV7-9 and TRBJ2-7): DTGVSQNPRHKITKRGQNVTFRCDPISEHNRLYWYRQTLGQGPEFLTYFQNEAQLEKSRLLSDRFSAERPKGSFSTLEIQRTEQGDSAMYLCASSLSRDHSYEQYFGPGTRLTVT.